These 10 T cell receptor beta chains were all obtained from the same sample, sequenced in a study of cytomegalovirus exposure and HLA in healthy donors. The data were produced by immunoSEQ multiplex PCR, yet TCRdb's version contains in-frame clones alone and is incomplete. Of about 200,000 clones listed, 81% are singletons. The sequencing sample was made of PBMCs. These receptors were collected from a woman aged 30 to 39 in good health and CMV-seronegative.

The chain has TRBV4-2 and TRBJ1-1; D not resolved. There are 13 residues in the CDR3. Trimming pared 0 bases from V and 10 bases from J, leaving 12 bases between. Germline CDR1 LGHNA, CDR2 YNFKEQ. The CDR3 protein is CASSQEGSGGAFF. CDR3 DNA sequence: TGTGCCAGCAGCCAAGAGGGGAGCGGTGGAGCTTTCTTT.

This clone occurred once. CDR3 nucleotides: TGTGCCAGCAGGGGGGACAGGGGGTACTATGGCTACACCTTC. Translation: CASRGDRGYYGYTF. V usage is TRBV5-4 and J usage is TRBJ1-2; TRBD1 matches at 11 bases. The junction had 3 bases not matched to a gene; V was cut back by 5 bases and J by 3 bases. The germline V gene encodes CDR1 SGHNT and CDR2 YYREEE (reference sequence). CDR3 length: 14 residues. Full variable domain (remainder filled in from reference TRBV5-4 and TRBJ1-2): ETGVTQSPTHLIKTRGQQVTLRCSSQSGHNTVSWYQQALGQGPQFIFQYYREEENGRGNFPPRFSGLQFPNYSSELNVNALELDDSALYLCASRGDRGYYGYTFGSGTRLTVV.

About this clone: Within the sample, other DNA sequences also encode this same CDR3. The gene calls are TRBV30 and TRBJ2-5, with D tentatively TRBD1 (5 bases). V was cut by 2 bases and J by 5 bases, with 15 bases left in between. CDR3 length: 14 residues. The germline V gene has CDR1 GTSNPN and CDR2 SVGIG (reference sequence). The CDR3 DNA follows: TGTGCCTGGAGTCCCGGGCAGGGTGGGGAGACCCAGTACTTC. Protein sequence: CAWSPGQGGETQYF.

The J gene is TRBJ2-7, the V gene TRBV28, with a weak D call TRBD2 (5 bases). The CDR3 sequence is 17 residues long. V lost 8 bases and J 3 bases, leaving 26 bases between the germline ends. Germline V gene lookup returns CDR1 MDHEN and CDR2 SYDVKM. CDR3 residues: CASLEGPLPYPLYEQYF. CDR3 nucleotides: TGTGCCAGCCTAGAGGGCCCTCTGCCGTATCCCCTCTACGAGCAGTACTTC.

This clone was detected a few times. This specimen includes other DNA sequences encoding the same CDR3. V gene TRBV6-5 combines with J gene TRBJ2-7; TRBD2 matches at 8 bases. Per germline, CDR1 MNHEY and CDR2 SVGAGI. This CDR3 is built from 15 residues. Trimming cost V 7 bases and J 1 base; bases outside gene matches: 9. The CDR3 DNA is TGTGCCAGCACCCCGGGGAGCGGGGGTTCCTACGAGCAGTACTTC. Translated: CASTPGSGGSYEQYF.

J is TRBJ2-2 and V is TRBV9; TRBD1 aligns across 7 bases. Germline CDR1 SGDLS, CDR2 YYNGEE. This CDR3 has 15 residues. V gave up 4 bases and J gave up 4 bases; unmatched junction bases: 7. CDR3 coding DNA: TGTGCCAGCAGCCGTCCATACAGGGGCACCGGGGAGCTGTTTTTT. This encodes CASSRPYRGTGELFF.

V is TRBV6-4 and J is TRBJ2-2; possibly TRBD1 for D (5 bases). Trimming took 6 bases from V and 5 from J, leaving 19 bases between them. The germline V gene encodes CDR1 MRHNA and CDR2 SNTAGT. The CDR3 runs to 16 residues. CDR3 nucleotides: TGTGCCAGCAGGGCCCAGGGTTCGGGCCAGACCGGGGAGCTGTTTTTT. This sequence encodes CASRAQGSGQTGELFF.

J is TRBJ2-3 and V is TRBV9; TRBD2 matches at 11 bases. The CDR3 has 17 residues. The V and J ends lost 6 bases and 1 base, in that order; junction bases with no gene match: 10. The germline gives CDR1 SGDLS, CDR2 YYNGEE. The CDR3 coding sequence is TGTGCCAGCACCCCGACTAGCGGGACCCCCGGCACAGATACGCAGTATTTT. Translation gives CASTPTSGTPGTDTQYF. Full variable domain (missing parts from reference TRBV9 and TRBJ2-3): DSGVTQTPKHLITATGQRVTLRCSPRSGDLSVYWYQQSLDQGLQFLIQYYNGEERAKGNILERFSAQQFPDLHSELNLSSLELGDSALYFCASTPTSGTPGTDTQYFGPGTRLTVL.

Many counts were recorded for this clone. The chain employs TRBV6-5 and TRBJ1-2, with 9 bases lining up with TRBD1. The CDR3 spans 14 residues. Trimming took 4 bases from V and 8 from J; bases not matched to a gene: 8. CDR1 is MNHEY, CDR2 SVGAGI, per germline. The CDR3 here is CASSSGTGMKGYTF. DNA for the CDR3: TGTGCCAGCAGTTCCGGGACAGGGATGAAAGGCTACACCTTC.

The chain joins TRBV30 to TRBJ1-4; no clear D gene. The germline V and J ends were trimmed by 0 bases and 4 bases, with 9 bases remaining between them. From germline, CDR1 is GTSNPN and CDR2 SVGIG (reference sequence). The CDR3 consists of 14 residues. DNA of the CDR3: TGTGCCTGGAGTGTTAAGACTCTTAATGAAAAACTGTTTTTT. Translated, it gives CAWSVKTLNEKLFF.